These 26 T cell receptor beta chains came from one sample sequenced in a study of T-cell memory formation after mild COVID-19. MiXCR, applied by TCRdb to the 5' RACE reads, yields one record per CDR3 protein. The sample holds a few hundred thousand distinct CDR3 sequences, 20% to 25% seen once. Specimen: PBMCs or a T cell subset sorted from them (not recorded which). The receptors come from an adult woman who had mild COVID-19 (a few samples of this study predate the infection). Cell type and time point are not known.

This rearrangement joins TRBV6-6 to TRBJ2-7; tentatively, D is TRBD1 (6 bases). The V gene lost 2 bases and the J gene lost 4 bases, with 15 bases spanning the gap. CDR1 and CDR2 (germline): MNHNY, SVGAGI (reference sequence). The CDR3 is 15 residues long. The CDR3 nucleotides read TGTGCCAGCAGTTACCCCTCCCGGGACAAGTACGAGCAGTACTTC. The encoded protein is CASSYPSRDKYEQYF.

This clonotype was seen only a few times. The rearrangement joins TRBV11-3 to TRBJ2-5; 12 bases line up with TRBD2. CDR1 and CDR2 (germline): SGHNT, YENEEA. This CDR3 spans 15 amino acids. Trimming cost V 3 bases and J 5 bases; bases outside gene matches: 4. The CDR3: CASSFGLAGRETQYF. The CDR3 DNA sequence: TGTGCCAGCAGCTTCGGACTAGCGGGACGGGAGACCCAGTACTTC.

The genes are TRBV7-6 and TRBJ1-6; perhaps TRBD1 as D (5 bases). CDR1 and CDR2 from the germline V gene are SGHVS and FNYEAQ. V lost 1 base and J 12 bases, leaving 13 bases between the germline ends. The CDR3 contains 14 residues. In DNA form, the CDR3 reads TGTGCCAGCAGCTTAGAATCGGGGCCGCGACCCCTCCACTTT. Translation gives CASSLESGPRPLHF.

This clonotype turned up a few times. This rearrangement joins TRBV5-6 to TRBJ1-2; D is ambiguous. This CDR3 contains 14 residues. V lost 3 bases and J 4 bases, leaving 13 bases between the germline ends. The germline V gene encodes CDR1 SGHDT and CDR2 YYEEEE. CDR3 residues: CASSYTVVGYGYTF. As DNA, the CDR3 is TGTGCCAGCAGCTATACAGTGGTCGGCTATGGCTACACCTTC.

CDR3 sequence: CASSPKIASTSYEQYF. The CDR3 DNA reads TGTGCCAGCAGCCCAAAGATCGCATCCACCTCCTACGAGCAGTACTTC. The chain recombines TRBV25-1 with TRBJ2-7; D unresolved. Germline loops: CDR1 MGHDK, CDR2 SYGVNS. The V and J ends lost 6 bases and 0 bases respectively, with 18 bases between them. This CDR3 spans 16 amino acids.

This rearrangement joins TRBV5-1 to TRBJ2-7; perhaps D is TRBD1 or TRBD2 (5 bases each). This CDR3 has 13 residues. V lost 2 bases, J lost 6 bases, and 12 bases lay in between. Germline lookup yields CDR1 SGHRS and CDR2 YFSETQ. The CDR3: CASSLFWGSEQYF. CDR3 DNA sequence: TGCGCCAGCAGCTTATTTTGGGGGAGCGAGCAGTACTTC. Together with reference TRBV5-1 and TRBJ2-7, the CDR3 gives the full variable domain: KAGVTQTPRYLIKTRGQQVTLSCSPISGHRSVSWYQQTPGQGLQFLFEYFSETQRNKGNFPGRFSGRQFSNSRSEMNVSTLELGDSALYLCASSLFWGSEQYFGPGTRLTVT.

V is TRBV7-9 and J is TRBJ2-6; 9 nucleotides align to TRBD1. The CDR3 has 18 residues. Losses at the gene ends were 0 bases for V and 1 base for J; bases not matched to a gene: 4. In germline, CDR1 is SEHNR, CDR2 FQNEAQ (reference sequence). CDR3 nucleotide sequence: TGTGCCAGCAGCTTAGCGCTTGGACAGGGGTCTGGGGCCAACGTCCTGACTTTC. Encoded protein: CASSLALGQGSGANVLTF.

This chain joins TRBV10-3 and TRBJ1-1; 9 positions match TRBD1. V was clipped by 5 bases and J by 5 bases; unmatched bases: 3. The CDR3 extends over 13 amino acids. The V gene's germline CDR1 is ENHRY and CDR2 SYGVKD. CDR3: CAISRQGGTEAFF. Here the CDR3 DNA reads TGTGCCATCAGTCGACAGGGGGGGACTGAAGCTTTCTTT.

The chain joins TRBV4-1 to TRBJ2-5; the D gene is possibly TRBD2 (5 bases). Trimming cost V 4 bases and J 5 bases, with 17 bases left between them. From germline, CDR1 is MGHRA and CDR2 YSYEKL. This CDR3 is 15 amino acids long. The CDR3 protein is CASSPRAGIRETQYF. The CDR3 region has the DNA TGCGCCAGCAGCCCTAGAGCCGGGATCCGGGAGACCCAGTACTTC.

There are a few counts of this clonotype. V is TRBV6-5 and J is TRBJ2-7; no firm D call. The CDR3 runs to 13 residues. Trimming shortened V by 0 bases and J by 2 bases, and 5 bases separated the two germline ends. Per the germline V gene, CDR1 is MNHEY and CDR2 is SVGAGI. CDR3 amino acids: CASSYSSAYEQYF. As DNA, the CDR3 is TGTGCCAGCAGTTACTCCAGCGCCTACGAGCAGTACTTC.

This clonotype has only a few counts. This chain connects TRBV14 to TRBJ2-1; 8 bases agree with TRBD1. Germline assignment: CDR1 SGHDN and CDR2 FVKESK. This CDR3 region has 16 residues. V lost 2 bases to trimming and J lost 5 bases; unmatched junction nucleotides: 8. The CDR3 DNA reads as TGTGCCAGCAGCCAAAGAGCCAGGGGGCAGAACAATGAGCAGTTCTTC. This translates into CASSQRARGQNNEQFF.

This clonotype was counted between two and nine times. The genes are TRBV20-1 and TRBJ1-2; D might be TRBD1 (5 bases). The germline V gene encodes CDR1 DFQATT and CDR2 SNEGSKA (reference sequence). Trimming pared 5 bases from V and 5 bases from J, leaving 12 bases between. The CDR3 is made up of 12 amino acids. The CDR3 here is CSAAGTAYGYTF. The CDR3 bases are TGCAGTGCTGCAGGGACGGCGTATGGCTACACCTTC.

This chain links TRBV25-1 with TRBJ1-2; the match to TRBD1 covers 7 bases. There are 13 residues in the CDR3. Germline values: CDR1 MGHDK, CDR2 SYGVNS. Trimming took 5 bases from V and 10 from J; bases not matched to a gene: 10. The CDR3 coding sequence is TGTGCCAGCAGTCTTTTTGTCGGGACAGACTACACCTTC. The encoded protein is CASSLFVGTDYTF.

The sample holds many counts of this clonotype. V gene TRBV7-2 combines with J gene TRBJ2-1, with D possibly being TRBD2 (5 bases). Trimming removed 5 bases from V and 4 bases from J, with 15 bases in between. CDR1 and CDR2 from the germline V gene are SGHTA and FQGNSA. The CDR3 is 15 residues long. The CDR3 protein is CASSQGGGPYNEQFF. For the CDR3, the DNA is TGTGCCAGCAGCCAAGGCGGAGGACCATACAATGAGCAGTTCTTC.

V gene TRBV12-3 or TRBV12-4 combines with J gene TRBJ2-7; 7 bases align to TRBD2. The CDR3 has 14 amino acids. Germline trimming cut 5 bases from V and 1 base from J; bases unmatched to any gene: 5. The chain's CDR3 is CASSTGGSSYEQYF. The CDR3 DNA is TGTGCCAGCAGTACAGGCGGGAGTTCCTACGAGCAGTACTTC.

This clonotype was observed many times. This chain connects TRBV5-1 to TRBJ2-1; 7 positions match TRBD1. J was trimmed by 5 bases and V by 5 bases; bases with no gene match: 7. CDR1 and CDR2 (germline): SGHRS, YFSETQ. This CDR3 is built from 14 residues. The CDR3 region is CASRTGYRDNEQFF. The DNA of the CDR3 is TGCGCCAGCAGGACAGGGTACAGGGACAATGAGCAGTTCTTC.

This clonotype was seen more than once but under ten times. The rearrangement uses TRBV4-1 and TRBJ2-1; D is possibly TRBD1 or TRBD2 (6 bases each). The germline V gene encodes CDR1 MGHRA and CDR2 YSYEKL. V lost 3 bases and J 2 bases, leaving 14 bases between the germline ends. The CDR3 has 16 residues. CDR3 in amino acids: CASSQEGQPPYNEQFF. CDR3 coding DNA: TGCGCCAGCAGCCAGGAGGGACAACCCCCCTACAATGAGCAGTTCTTC.

The CDR3 DNA reads as TGTGCCAGCAGCGGGACTAACGGGGATACGCAGTATTTT. Encoded protein: CASSGTNGDTQYF. V is TRBV9 and J is TRBJ2-3, with a weak D call TRBD2 (6 bases). The germline CDR1 and CDR2 sequences are SGDLS and YYNGEE. The CDR3 has 13 amino acids. V lost 3 bases and J lost 6, with 11 bases in between. Based on the CDR3 plus reference TRBV9 and TRBJ2-3, the full variable domain is DSGVTQTPKHLITATGQRVTLRCSPRSGDLSVYWYQQSLDQGLQFLIQYYNGEERAKGNILERFSAQQFPDLHSELNLSSLELGDSALYFCASSGTNGDTQYFGPGTRLTVL.

This sequence joins TRBV12-3 or TRBV12-4 and TRBJ1-5, with D possibly matching TRBD1 (5 bases). This CDR3 region has 15 residues. With 1 base removed from V and 5 bases from J, the gap between germline ends came to 12 bases. The CDR3 loop is CASSLGGPSYQPQHF. The CDR3 region has the DNA TGTGCCAGCAGTTTAGGGGGACCGTCTTATCAGCCCCAGCATTTT.

The chain combines TRBV6-5 with TRBJ2-3; 9 bases match TRBD2. The V gene end was trimmed by 6 bases and the J gene end by 3 bases; junction bases not matched to a gene: 10. Germline CDR1 reads MNHEY; CDR2 reads SVGAGI. The CDR3 extends over 16 amino acids. The CDR3 sequence: CASSLLREGRTDTQYF. The DNA of the CDR3 is TGTGCCAGCAGCCTCTTGCGGGAGGGGCGTACAGATACGCAGTATTTT.

This chain uses TRBV6-5 with TRBJ2-7; the D gene is possibly TRBD1 (9 bases). This CDR3 is built from 16 residues. The ends were cut back, 6 bases at V and 1 base at J, with 19 bases in the middle. Germline V gene sequence: CDR1 MNHEY, CDR2 SVGAGI. DNA for the CDR3: TGTGCCAGCAGGCCCCGGGGGGGACAGGGATCCTACGAGCAGTACTTC. It specifies CASRPRGGQGSYEQYF.

In its sample, this clonotype was seen a few times. This chain uses TRBV12-3 or TRBV12-4 with TRBJ2-2; TRBD1 or TRBD2 may be the D gene (6 bases each). The ends were cut back, 3 bases at V and 8 bases at J, with 19 bases in the middle. The CDR3 totals 16 residues. The CDR3 coding sequence is TGTGCCAGCAGTTTTAGGAGGGGGGCCTATGTAGGGGAGCTGTTTTTT. Translation: CASSFRRGAYVGELFF.

This chain links TRBV4-3 with TRBJ2-1, with TRBD2 matching 15 bases. The junction had 4 bases not matched to a gene; V was cut back by 3 bases and J by 7 bases. The CDR3 loop spans 16 amino acids. Germline V gene sequence: CDR1 LGHNA, CDR2 YSLEER. The CDR3 loop reads CASSQGLAGGINEQFF. CDR3 DNA sequence: TGCGCCAGCAGCCAGGGACTAGCGGGAGGAATTAATGAGCAGTTCTTC.

This clonotype was seen repeatedly, ten times or more. The chain has TRBV15 and TRBJ1-3; the match to TRBD1 covers 11 bases. V shed 0 bases and J 3 bases; nucleotides not matched to a gene: 7. The germline V gene has CDR1 LNHNV and CDR2 YYDKDF (reference sequence). This CDR3 spans 18 amino acids. As DNA, the CDR3 is TGTGCCACCAGCAGAGATCGGACCGGGACAGGGGGTGGAAACACCATATATTTT. Protein product: CATSRDRTGTGGGNTIYF.

The chain has TRBV12-3 or TRBV12-4 and TRBJ1-1, with D perhaps matching TRBD1 (5 bases). V was trimmed by 0 bases and J by 0 bases, leaving 11 bases between them. The CDR3 contains 16 residues. The CDR3, as DNA: TGTGCCAGCAGTTTAGCCGGAACAGGCTTGAACACTGAAGCTTTCTTT. Protein: CASSLAGTGLNTEAFF.

This chain uses TRBV12-3 or TRBV12-4 with TRBJ2-7; D gene uncertain. CDR3 length: 14 amino acids. Trimming removed 3 bases at V and 0 bases at J, with 9 bases between. This CDR3 is CASSFRAFSYEQYF. CDR3 coding DNA: TGTGCCAGCAGTTTCCGGGCATTCTCCTACGAGCAGTACTTC.